This T cell receptor beta chain was recorded in a study of cytomegalovirus exposure and HLA in healthy donors. Use of 60 Vbeta and 13 Jbeta primers characterized the PCR. Generated by immunoSEQ multiplex PCR, the TCRdb table keeps only in-frame clones and is missing some. The data show about 170,000 clones, with about three quarters seen just once and more than 0.75% held by the top ten. CDR1 is SGHDT and CDR2 is YYEEEE in the germline V gene. Trimming cost V 3 bases and J 5 bases, with 12 bases left between them. The CDR3 length is 14 residues. On this clone: The antigen remains unidentified.

Study findings and constraints: It emerged from a later analysis that several of the most significant clusters appeared to be linked to common viral pathogens. Listed as cytomegalovirus-associated were around 160 TCR beta chains.

The receptor's source is a woman in her forties or fifties in good health and CMV-seropositive. The specimen sequenced was PBMCs. The chain has TRBV5-6 and TRBJ2-4; D might be TRBD2 (5 bases). DNA of the CDR3: TGTGCCAGCAGCTCGGGGAACCCTCAAAACATTCAGTACTTC. As protein: CASSSGNPQNIQYF.